This T cell receptor (beta chain) was found in a study of radiation and T cells in renal cell carcinoma. Findings of the study overall: In blood, top tumor clones expanded by 2 weeks, shrinking by 4.

As for this clone: Its antigen remains unidentified.

The table came from immunoSEQ multiplex PCR; TCRdb's copy has only in-frame clones and leaves some out. Found here are about 130,000 clones, around 81% of them singletons; the top ten hold 4.5% to 7%. Time point noted: blood 2 weeks post-SBRT. Treatment in this sample: 15 Gy SBRT to primary tumor, nephrectomy 4 weeks later. The V and J ends lost 10 bases and 6 bases respectively, with 26 bases between them. CDR3 length: 16 residues. The germline gives CDR1 LNHDA, CDR2 SQIVND (reference sequence). The chain has TRBV19 and TRBJ2-3; D assignment may be TRBD1 or TRBD2 (5 bases each). This clonotype was sampled from a middle-aged man with renal cell carcinoma. Sequencing was performed on blood, taken from a patient whose treatment included radiotherapy and nephrectomy. The CDR3 is CATNTYAGAPGDTQYF. The DNA of the CDR3 is TGTGCCACCAACACCTATGCCGGGGCCCCTGGGGATACGCAGTATTTT.